A single count supports the clone carrying this TCR beta chain. Antigen specificity is unknown. Newly diagnosed patients aged 18 to 65 had hyperthyroidism of under 2 months' duration. The data derive from a study of T cells in Graves' hyperthyroidism and ophthalmopathy. Study findings and constraints: Stable hyperthyroidism was separated from ophthalmopathy by a model based on 13 V-J features.

Germline V gene sequence: CDR1 MDHEN, CDR2 SYDVKM. With 2 bases removed from V and 8 bases from J, the gap between germline ends came to 24 bases. The CDR3 length is 18 residues. Researchers amplified the TCR beta CDR3 regions from RNA transcripts. TCR CDR3 underwent first-round RT-PCR with the HTBI primer set. Each CDR3 protein is one row after TCRdb ran MiXCR on the multiplex PCR reads. The profile shows 600,000 to 900,000 distinct CDR3 sequences, roughly 15% of them singletons. Specimen: blood. The gene calls are TRBV28 and TRBJ1-4; D might be TRBD1 (5 bases). This clonotype was sampled from a man younger than 35 with Graves' hyperthyroidism. The CDR3 bases are TGTGCCAGCAGTTTAGGCGGAATTAAGTGGGGACTGAGAGAAAAACTGTTTTTT. It encodes CASSLGGIKWGLREKLFF.